A selection of T cell receptor beta chains follows, all from one sample in a study of identical twins. TCRdb independently ran MiXCR on the 5' RACE reads; one entry per CDR3 protein. Of about 250,000 distinct CDR3 sequences in the sample, 7.5% were seen once. These same data were also listed under a study on yellow fever vaccine responses in identical twins.

The source material was CD8+ T cells sorted from blood. All receptors come from a woman aged 18-30 years in good health. CDR3s include the opening cysteine and the closing phenylalanine or tryptophan. The D gene is left open where the match is weak. Some rows have no size entry. The others give once, few or many, or a class for an expanded clone.

>TRBJ2-5|NA|TRBV7-9|TRBD2
TGTGCCAGCAGCACACCGACTAGCGGGGGGGCAAAAGAGACCCAGTACTTC
CASSTPTSGGAKETQYF
>TRBJ2-1|many|TRBV12-3/TRBV12-4|NA
TGTGCCAGCAGCCCCAGCGGAAGCCCCTACAATGAGCAGTTCTTC
CASSPSGSPYNEQFF
>TRBJ1-4|few|TRBV15|TRBD1
TGTGCCACCAGCAGAGATCGGACAGGGGTCGTTGCGACTAATGAAAAACTGTTTTTT
CATSRDRTGVVATNEKLFF
>TRBJ2-1|NA|TRBV20-1|TRBD2
TGCAGTGCTAGAAACCTAGCGGGGGGCTACAATGAGCAGTTCTTC
CSARNLAGGYNEQFF
>TRBJ1-1|NA|TRBV2|NA
TGTGCCAGCACCAGGGGCAGGGAGGGGATGAACACTGAAGCTTTCTTT
CASTRGREGMNTEAFF
>TRBJ2-3|NA|TRBV7-9|NA
TGTGCCAGCAGCTTACCCGGGGACACAGATACGCAGTATTTT
CASSLPGDTDTQYF
>TRBJ2-2|many|TRBV6-1|NA
TGTGCCAGCACAACCCGTCTGAACACCGGGGAGCTGTTTTTT
CASTTRLNTGELFF
>TRBJ2-4|few|TRBV5-5|NA
TGTGCCAGCAGCTTGGAAGGGACTCCGATTCGGCACATTCAGTACTTC
CASSLEGTPIRHIQYF
>TRBJ2-5|NA|TRBV3-1|NA
TGTGCCAGCCTTTCGGGGTCCGGGACAAGGTACCAAGAGACCCAGTACTTC
CASLSGSGTRYQETQYF
>TRBJ2-1|NA|TRBV6-5|NA
TGTGCCAGCAGTTACAAAGGGAACTCCTACAATGAGCAGTTCTTC
CASSYKGNSYNEQFF
>TRBJ2-1|few|TRBV28|TRBD2
TGTGCCAGCAGTTTAAGCGGGCTAGCGGGGGGTGAGCAGTTCTTC
CASSLSGLAGGEQFF
>TRBJ2-7|many|TRBV12-5|NA
TGTGCTAGTGGTTCCCAGGGGGAGCAGTACTTC
CASGSQGEQYF
>TRBJ1-1|many|TRBV3-1|NA
TGTGCCAGCAGCCACCCCTTGGGTTCGCTGAACACTGAAGCTTTCTTT
CASSHPLGSLNTEAFF
>TRBJ1-1|many|TRBV12-3/TRBV12-4|TRBD1
TGTGCCAGCAGTTTCAGGGGGGCGAACACTGAAGCTTTCTTT
CASSFRGANTEAFF
>TRBJ1-1|many|TRBV29-1|NA
TGCAGCGTTGAAGATCAGGCTGAAGCTTTCTTT
CSVEDQAEAFF
>TRBJ2-5|many|TRBV27|NA
TGTGCCAGCAGTTTAGGGGGGGGGCCGTTTGAGACCCAGTACTTC
CASSLGGGPFETQYF
>TRBJ2-5|NA|TRBV12-3/TRBV12-4|TRBD2
TGTGCCATCAGACCACGGGGTAGCGGGATCAAAGCGGGGGAGACCCAGTACTTC
CAIRPRGSGIKAGETQYF
>TRBJ2-5|many|TRBV29-1|TRBD1
TGCAGCGCTGGGCCGGGACAGGGTGCAGAGACCCAGTACTTC
CSAGPGQGAETQYF
>TRBJ1-1|NA|TRBV28|NA
TGTGCCAGCAGCCTTAACCCGGCAGCGATGAACACTGAAGCTTTCTTT
CASSLNPAAMNTEAFF
>TRBJ2-5|few|TRBV7-3|NA
TGTGCCAGCAGCTCAGGGGGCGGGAGGTTAGAGACCCAGTACTTC
CASSSGGGRLETQYF
>TRBJ2-5|few|TRBV9|TRBD2
TGTGCCAGCAGCCCGGGAAGCGGGAGTTTGGAGACCCAGTACTTC
CASSPGSGSLETQYF
>TRBJ2-1|NA|TRBV5-5|TRBD2
TGTGCCAGCAGCTTAGCGGGGGCTACCTACAATGAGCAGTTCTTC
CASSLAGATYNEQFF
>TRBJ2-3|NA|TRBV29-1|NA
TGCAGCGTTGAAGCCTCCGGGCAGCAGTATTTT
CSVEASGQQYF
>TRBJ1-2|many|TRBV4-1|TRBD1
TGCGCCAGCAGCCGCTCAGGGGGTATCGACGGCTACACCTTC
CASSRSGGIDGYTF
>TRBJ2-7|few|TRBV4-1|TRBD2
TGCGCCAGCAGCCAAGAAGCACTAGCGGGAGGTATATACGAGCAGTACTTC
CASSQEALAGGIYEQYF
>TRBJ2-5|NA|TRBV5-1|NA
TGCGCCAGCAGCTGGGGCAGGGGTGGGACCCAGTACTTC
CASSWGRGGTQYF
>TRBJ2-3|few|TRBV14|NA
TGTGCCAGCAGCCGAGTGAGCACAGATACGCAGTATTTT
CASSRVSTDTQYF
>TRBJ2-5|once|TRBV27|NA
TGTGCCAGCAGTCCCCAGGACCAGGGTGAGACCCAGTACTTC
CASSPQDQGETQYF
>TRBJ2-7|NA|TRBV27|TRBD1
TGTGCCAGCAGTTCGCTACAGGGGACCTTCTACGAGCAGTACTTC
CASSSLQGTFYEQYF
>TRBJ2-1|few|TRBV12-3/TRBV12-4|NA
TGTGCCAGCAGTTTCAACCCGGATTACAATGAGCAGTTCTTC
CASSFNPDYNEQFF
>TRBJ2-3|many|TRBV6-4|TRBD2
TGTGCCAGCAGTGACTCGCCTAGCGGTAGCACAGATACGCAGTATTTT
CASSDSPSGSTDTQYF
>TRBJ2-7|NA|TRBV3-1|NA
TGTGCCAGCAGCCATCCTCCCCAGGGAGCAGAGCAGTACTTC
CASSHPPQGAEQYF
>TRBJ2-4|many|TRBV3-1|TRBD2
TGTGCCAGCAGCCAAGAACCAGCGGGGGGGCTCGTGTACATTCAGTACTTC
CASSQEPAGGLVYIQYF
>TRBJ2-7|many|TRBV4-1|NA
TGCGCCAGCAGCCAAGGGGCTTTATCCTACGAGCAGTACTTC
CASSQGALSYEQYF
>TRBJ2-1|NA|TRBV6-5|TRBD1
TGTGCCAGCAGTTACTCAGAGACAGGGGGGCCCGAGCAGTTCTTC
CASSYSETGGPEQFF
>TRBJ1-1|NA|TRBV10-3|NA
TGTGCCATCAGTGAGACAAACACTGAAGCTTTCTTT
CAISETNTEAFF
>TRBJ2-3|few|TRBV7-9|TRBD2
TGTGCCAGCAGCTCGGGAGCGGGGGCAAGCGTAGATACGCAGTATTTT
CASSSGAGASVDTQYF